Below are 27 T cell receptor beta chains sequenced from a single sample in a study of blood T cell repertoires in COVID-19. Clones were sequenced by immunoSEQ multiplex PCR, and TCRdb holds only the in-frame ones, with some missing. The repertoire holds some 48,000 clones, 80% to 90% seen once, with about 2.5% in the top ten. The sample consisted of peripheral blood. The receptors shown here come from an elderly woman with COVID-19, enrolled during active disease.

The chain links TRBV6-2 or TRBV6-3 to TRBJ1-2, with D hard to call. Germline V gene sequence: CDR1 MNHEY, CDR2 SVGEGT. Trimming stripped 5 bases from V and 8 bases from J, with 12 bases between. The CDR3 has 12 residues. The CDR3 reads CASSSALSGYTF. The DNA for the CDR3 is TGTGCCAGCAGTAGCGCATTATCGGGCTACACCTTC.

This clone was seen a single time. The rearrangement uses TRBV6-2 or TRBV6-3 and TRBJ1-2, with 8 positions matching TRBD1. The V and J ends lost 4 bases and 7 bases, in that order; junction bases with no gene match: 17. This CDR3 spans 17 amino acids. The V gene's germline CDR1 is MNHEY and CDR2 SVGEGT. The CDR3 DNA is TGTGCCAGCAGTTCGATCCGGGACAGGTCCGTCCAGGCTGGCTACACCTTC. Translated, it gives CASSSIRDRSVQAGYTF.

The rearrangement uses TRBV5-1 and TRBJ1-2; possible D gene TRBD1, 6 bases. V lost 4 bases and J lost 7, with 14 bases in between. This CDR3 has 13 residues. Germline CDR1 is SGHRS and CDR2 is YFSETQ. The CDR3 region is CASSGTQGFGYTF. CDR3 DNA: TGCGCCAGCAGCGGAACACAGGGTTTTGGCTACACCTTC.

This clone was seen a handful of times. The chain has TRBV9 and TRBJ2-5, with D possibly TRBD1 on 5 matching bases. The germline V and J ends were trimmed by 4 bases and 5 bases, with 18 bases remaining between them. The CDR3 contains 15 residues. Germline V lookup: CDR1 SGDLS, CDR2 YYNGEE. The CDR3 loop reads CASSSDGAAGETQYF. DNA of the CDR3: TGTGCCAGCAGCTCCGACGGCGCGGCAGGGGAGACCCAGTACTTC.

V gene TRBV19 combines with J gene TRBJ1-1, with 8 positions matching TRBD1. Losses at the gene ends were 1 base for V and 4 bases for J; bases not matched to a gene: 5. Germline CDR1 LNHDA, CDR2 SQIVND (reference sequence). This CDR3 spans 15 amino acids. The CDR3 region is CASSIGPGGGTEAFF. The CDR3 DNA follows: TGTGCCAGTAGTATAGGCCCAGGGGGCGGCACTGAAGCTTTCTTT.

The chain joins TRBV6-5 to TRBJ2-1; 8 bases match TRBD1. With V trimmed by 7 bases and J by 8 bases, 7 bases remained unmatched. This CDR3 has 13 residues. Germline lookup yields CDR1 MNHEY and CDR2 SVGAGI. CDR3 region: CASTETGDDEQFF. Here the CDR3 DNA reads TGTGCCAGCACCGAGACAGGGGACGATGAGCAGTTCTTC.

A few counts support this clone. V gene TRBV7-6 combines with J gene TRBJ1-1, with D possibly TRBD1 on 6 matching bases. The CDR3 has 15 residues. V was cut by 4 bases and J by 4 bases, with 16 bases left in between. Germline V gives CDR1 SGHVS, CDR2 FNYEAQ. In nucleotides, the CDR3 is TGTGCCAGCAGCTCCAACGGGGGGCATGGCACTGAAGCTTTCTTT. Protein sequence: CASSSNGGHGTEAFF.

The V and J genes are TRBV30 and TRBJ2-7; 7 positions match TRBD1. CDR3 size: 16 residues. Germline V CDR1 and CDR2: GTSNPN, SVGIG (reference sequence). V dropped 2 bases and J dropped 1; count of bases not matched to a gene: 11. The CDR3 reads CAWSPTPGTASYEQYF. CDR3 DNA sequence: TGTGCCTGGAGTCCAACACCCGGGACAGCGTCCTACGAGCAGTACTTC.

The chain employs TRBV30 and TRBJ1-2; TRBD1 might be the D (5 bases). Trimming shortened V by 4 bases and J by 6 bases, and 18 bases separated the two germline ends. CDR3 length: 14 residues. The germline CDR1 and CDR2 sequences are GTSNPN and SVGIG (reference sequence). This chain's CDR3 is CAWTLLRGNDGYTF. The DNA of the CDR3 is TGTGCCTGGACCCTCCTAAGGGGAAATGATGGCTACACCTTC. Drawing the rest from reference TRBV30 and TRBJ1-2, the complete variable domain is SQTIHQWPATLVQPVGSPLSLECTVEGTSNPNLYWYRQAAGRGLQLLFYSVGIGQISSEVPQNLSASRPQDRQFILSSKKLLLSDSGFYLCAWTLLRGNDGYTFGSGTRLTVV.

The chain is built from TRBV18 and TRBJ2-3; D remains ambiguous. The CDR3 totals 13 residues. Per germline, CDR1 KGHSH and CDR2 LQKENI. Trimming removed 0 bases at V and 3 bases at J, with 4 bases between. CDR3 DNA: TGTGCCAGCTCACCACCTAATACAGATACGCAGTATTTT. The encoded protein is CASSPPNTDTQYF.

This clone has a handful of counts. The V and J genes are TRBV5-1 and TRBJ1-2, with 9 bases fitting TRBD1. Germline CDR1 reads SGHRS; CDR2 reads YFSETQ. V gave up 0 bases and J gave up 4 bases; unmatched junction bases: 1. This CDR3 has 14 residues. CDR3 nucleotides: TGCGCCAGCAGCTTGGGGACAGGGGTCTATGGCTACACCTTC. Its protein is CASSLGTGVYGYTF.

The V call is TRBV28, the J call TRBJ2-7, with D possibly TRBD2 on 5 matching bases. Germline loops: CDR1 MDHEN, CDR2 SYDVKM. V lost 3 bases to trimming and J lost 5 bases, with 17 bases between them. The CDR3 loop spans 15 amino acids. The CDR3 DNA follows: TGTGCCAGCAGTTTGACCGCCGGCGGGCGTAACGAGCAGTACTTC. Amino acids: CASSLTAGGRNEQYF.

The CDR3 DNA follows: TGTGCCAGCAGCCTTCTGGGGCAGATGAACACTGAAGCTTTCTTT. Residues: CASSLLGQMNTEAFF. The chain is built from TRBV5-4 and TRBJ1-1; a weak D match, TRBD1 (5 bases). V was pared by 4 bases and J by 0 bases, with 13 bases between. This CDR3 spans 15 amino acids. In germline, CDR1 is SGHNT, CDR2 YYREEE (reference sequence).

The chain uses TRBV28 and TRBJ2-1; 9 positions agree with TRBD1. Germline V gene data show CDR1 as MDHEN and CDR2 as SYDVKM. V was clipped by 7 bases and J by 2 bases; unmatched bases: 18. This CDR3 is 19 amino acids long. CDR3 sequence reads: CASNLFGQGKEVAYNEQFF. The CDR3 DNA is TGTGCCAGCAACCTTTTCGGACAGGGGAAGGAGGTAGCCTACAATGAGCAGTTCTTC. Full variable domain (outside the CDR3, taken from reference TRBV28 and TRBJ2-1): DVKVTQSSRYLVKRTGEKVFLECVQDMDHENMFWYRQDPGLGLRLIYFSYDVKMKEKGDIPEGYSVSREKKERFSLILESASTNQTSMYLCASNLFGQGKEVAYNEQFFGPGTRLTVL.

The chain links TRBV10-3 to TRBJ2-1; D remains unclear. Germline V lookup: CDR1 ENHRY, CDR2 SYGVKD. Deletions cut 3 bases from V and 5 bases from J, with 14 bases between. This CDR3 contains 15 residues. CDR3 bases: TGTGCCATCAGTGAAAGAGGAAAAGAGGACAATGAGCAGTTCTTC. The encoded protein is CAISERGKEDNEQFF.

This chain connects TRBV7-2 to TRBJ2-7; 7 bases map to TRBD1. Germline V gives CDR1 SGHTA, CDR2 FQGNSA. The CDR3 has 13 residues. Germline trimming cut 5 bases from V and 6 bases from J; bases unmatched to any gene: 7. CDR3 nucleotides: TGTGCCAGCAGCAAAAGGGGGCACGGCGAGCAGTACTTC. Its protein product is CASSKRGHGEQYF.

The chain is built from TRBV7-9 and TRBJ1-2; unclear D gene. The V and J ends lost 4 bases and 8 bases respectively, with 23 bases between them. This CDR3 has 16 amino acids. The germline V gene has CDR1 SEHNR and CDR2 FQNEAQ (reference sequence). The CDR3 bases are TGTGCCAGCAGCTCCCAAGCGGGATCCCTCACAATCGGCTACACCTTC. The encoded protein is CASSSQAGSLTIGYTF.

The gene calls are TRBV29-1 and TRBJ2-1; a possible D gene is TRBD2 (5 bases). CDR1 and CDR2 (germline): SQVTM, ANQGSEA. V lost 1 base and J 2 bases, leaving 12 bases between the germline ends. The CDR3 extends over 15 amino acids. CDR3 sequence reads: CSVEGRRVTYNEQFF. The DNA of the CDR3 is TGCAGCGTTGAAGGTAGGCGGGTAACCTACAATGAGCAGTTCTTC.

The V gene is TRBV7-2, the J gene TRBJ1-2, with D possibly being TRBD1 (6 bases). Germline-derived CDR1 and CDR2 are SGHTA and FQGNSA. Deletions cut 2 bases from V and 8 bases from J, with 12 bases between. The CDR3 runs to 13 residues. CDR3 sequence: CASSLPWQGGYTF. The CDR3 bases are TGTGCCAGCAGCTTACCATGGCAGGGGGGCTACACCTTC.

The chain recombines TRBV11-2 with TRBJ1-2, with 8 bases lining up with TRBD1. V was clipped by 2 bases and J by 5 bases; unmatched bases: 7. The CDR3 runs 15 residues. The V gene's germline CDR1 is SGHAT and CDR2 FQNNGV. CDR3 sequence: CASSLTGGIMYGYTF. CDR3 sequence (DNA): TGTGCCAGCAGCTTAACAGGGGGTATTATGTATGGCTACACCTTC.

The chain joins TRBV6-1 to TRBJ1-6; possible D gene TRBD1, 6 bases. V dropped 4 bases and J dropped 3 bases, with 16 bases sitting between them. The CDR3 sequence is 17 residues long. CDR1 is MNHNS, CDR2 SASEGT, per germline. CDR3 region: CASSAQQGPSYNSPLHF. The DNA of the CDR3 is TGTGCCAGCAGTGCCCAACAGGGCCCCAGCTATAATTCACCCCTCCACTTT.

This clone was observed a single time. V is TRBV18 and J is TRBJ2-7, with no clear D. This CDR3 spans 14 amino acids. Trimming pared 3 bases from V and 5 bases from J, leaving 14 bases between. Germline CDR1 is KGHSH and CDR2 is LQKENI. CDR3 loop: CASSPGPKDHEQYF. DNA of the CDR3: TGTGCCAGCTCACCGGGCCCGAAAGACCACGAGCAGTACTTC. Together with reference TRBV18 and TRBJ2-7, the CDR3 gives the full variable domain: NAGVMQNPRHLVRRRGQEARLRCSPMKGHSHVYWYRQLPEEGLKFMVYLQKENIIDESGMPKERFSAEFPKEGPSILRIQQVVRGDSAAYFCASSPGPKDHEQYFGPGTRLTVT.

The chain combines TRBV6-5 with TRBJ1-1; tentatively, D is TRBD1 (5 bases). Germline V gene data show CDR1 as MNHEY and CDR2 as SVGAGI. Trimming removed 5 bases from V and 1 base from J, with 14 bases in between. The length of the CDR3 is 15 residues. The CDR3 spells CASSHRQIPNTEAFF. CDR3 sequence (DNA): TGTGCCAGCAGTCACCGACAGATCCCGAACACTGAAGCTTTCTTT.

The rearrangement joins TRBV19 to TRBJ1-2; 7 bases are a match to TRBD1. The V and J ends lost 6 bases and 7 bases, in that order; junction bases with no gene match: 8. This CDR3 has 13 amino acids. Germline V gene lookup returns CDR1 LNHDA and CDR2 SQIVND (reference sequence). The CDR3 here is CASSHRGSLGYTF. Here the CDR3 DNA reads TGTGCCAGTAGCCACAGGGGATCACTTGGCTACACCTTC.

Worth noting for this clone: This sample also contains other DNA sequences that code for the same CDR3. CDR3 DNA sequence: TGCAGCGGGCGGCAGGGGGCGGCCGGGGAGCTGTTTTTT. Its translation: CSGRQGAAGELFF. The chain is built from TRBV29-1 and TRBJ2-2; 8 bases align to TRBD1. The CDR3 totals 13 residues. The trim removed 7 bases at V and 6 bases at J, leaving 7 bases unmatched. Germline V gene sequence: CDR1 SQVTM, CDR2 ANQGSEA.

In nucleotides, the CDR3 is TGTGCCAGCAGCCTAGGGATAGCGACCTACAATGAGCAGTTCTTC. Its translation is CASSLGIATYNEQFF. The V call is TRBV7-2, the J call TRBJ2-1, with D perhaps matching TRBD2 (5 bases). Germline loops: CDR1 SGHTA, CDR2 FQGNSA. V lost 5 bases and J 2 bases, leaving 13 bases between the germline ends. The CDR3 extends over 15 amino acids.

The chain carries TRBV5-4 and TRBJ1-6; 9 bases align to TRBD1. Looked up from germline, CDR1 is SGHNT and CDR2 is YYREEE (reference sequence). The CDR3 totals 14 residues. Unmatched junction bases numbered 3, after V lost 2 bases and J lost 9 bases. CDR3 sequence reads: CASSFRDRVSPLHF. In DNA, the CDR3 is TGTGCCAGCAGCTTCCGGGACAGGGTTTCACCCCTCCACTTT.